A selection of T cell receptor beta chains follows, all from one sample in a study of neoadjuvant anti-PD-1 for oral cavity cancer. Profiling relied on immunoSEQ multiplex PCR, and the TCRdb table lists in-frame clones only, not all of them. Among about 9,300 clones listed, approximately 61% were seen once. The sample here was tumor tissue, taken before nivolumab (anti-PD-1) treatment. The receptors originated from a person aged 40 to 85 with oral cavity squamous cell carcinoma. Each CDR3 is given with its conserved first and last residue. A D gene is named only where the DNA matches it firmly. Clone sizes are given selectively: once, few, many, or a class where the clone is expanded.

J	size	V	D	DNA	CDR3
TRBJ2-3	.	TRBV18	.	TGTGCCAGTAATCCGTACCCCACAGATACGCAGTATTTT	CASNPYPTDTQYF
TRBJ2-1	once	TRBV11-2	TRBD2	TGTGCCAGCAGACATACGACTAGCGGGAGGCCCCATGAGCAGTTCTTC	CASRHTTSGRPHEQFF
TRBJ1-2	.	TRBV7-8	.	TGTGCCAGCAGCTCGACAGCTAACTATGGCTACACCTTC	CASSSTANYGYTF
TRBJ1-2	.	TRBV6-4	TRBD1	TGTGCCAGCAGGCTACAGGGGGAAGGGGCCTATGGCTACACCTTC	CASRLQGEGAYGYTF
TRBJ2-1	.	TRBV20-1	.	TGCAGTGCGTACGAGGACAATGAGCAGTTCTTC	CSAYEDNEQFF
TRBJ1-5	few	TRBV28	.	TGTGCCAGCATAGGTGGCAATCAGCCCCAGCATTTT	CASIGGNQPQHF
TRBJ2-1	.	TRBV30	TRBD2	TGTGCCTGGGGGAATGGACTAGCGGGAGGATATGAGCAGTTCTTC	CAWGNGLAGGYEQFF
TRBJ1-5	.	TRBV27	.	TGTGCCAGCAGTCTTAACGGCCAGGGCAATCAGCCCCAGCATTTT	CASSLNGQGNQPQHF
TRBJ2-1	.	TRBV29-1	.	TGCAGCGTTGATCGGAGAAGCTCCTACAATGAGCAGTTCTTC	CSVDRRSSYNEQFF
TRBJ2-5	.	TRBV5-1	.	TGCGCCAGCAGCTTGAGGGATACTAAAGAGACCCAGTACTTC	CASSLRDTKETQYF
TRBJ1-1	.	TRBV6-1	.	TGTGCCAGCAATAGCCTATTGCTGCCGGCTTTCTTT	CASNSLLLPAFF
TRBJ2-4	.	TRBV5-1	.	TGCGCCAGCAGCTTGGTTGGGCCAGCCAAAAACATTCAGTACTTC	CASSLVGPAKNIQYF
TRBJ2-7	.	TRBV18	.	TGTGCCAGCTCCCGGGACGGCTACGAGCAGTACTTC	CASSRDGYEQYF
TRBJ1-1	few	TRBV5-4	.	TGTGCCAGCAGCTTGGGGGTAGATCAGAACACTGAAGCTTTCTTT	CASSLGVDQNTEAFF
TRBJ2-2	.	TRBV5-4	TRBD2	TGTGCCAGCAGCCATTCTGGGGTAGCGGGAGCGAACACCGGGGAGCTGTTTTTT	CASSHSGVAGANTGELFF
TRBJ1-2	.	TRBV7-9	TRBD1	TGTGCCAGCAGCTTAGCGGGACAGGGCTACACCTTC	CASSLAGQGYTF
TRBJ2-2	few	TRBV11-2	.	TGTGCCAGCAGCTTAGTTTTTAGCCCAGCGGGGGAGCTGTTTTTT	CASSLVFSPAGELFF
TRBJ2-5	.	TRBV28	.	TGTGCCAGCAGCTTGTCAGGGAATTGGCGGACCCAGTACTTC	CASSLSGNWRTQYF
TRBJ2-5	.	TRBV5-8	TRBD1	TGTGCCAGCAGCCTGGGACAGGGGGCGAGGGAGACCCAGTACTTC	CASSLGQGARETQYF
TRBJ2-2	once	TRBV5-1	TRBD2	TGCGCCAGCAGCTTAACTAGCGGGAGTGGCACCGGGGAGCTGTTTTTT	CASSLTSGSGTGELFF
TRBJ1-2	few	TRBV15	.	TGTGCCACCAGCAGAATAGGCAGGGGCAACTATGGCTACACCTTC	CATSRIGRGNYGYTF
TRBJ2-7	.	TRBV28	.	TGTGCCAGCAGGTCCGAGGCGGGCACCTACGAGCAGTACTTC	CASRSEAGTYEQYF
TRBJ2-5	.	TRBV5-4	.	TGTGCCAGCAGCATGGACCGGTACCAAGAGACCCAGTACTTC	CASSMDRYQETQYF
TRBJ2-2	.	TRBV5-5	.	TGTGCCAGCAGCAACCGGGACGGAGGTTACACCGGGGAGCTGTTTTTT	CASSNRDGGYTGELFF
TRBJ2-3	.	TRBV19	TRBD2	TGTGCCAGTAGTCCCCGCGGGGGATACAGCACAGATACGCAGTATTTT	CASSPRGGYSTDTQYF
TRBJ2-5	.	TRBV10-3	.	TGTGCCATCAGTGGAACCCACCAAGAGACCCAGTACTTC	CAISGTHQETQYF
TRBJ1-1	.	TRBV27	.	TGTGCCAGCAGTTGGGGTGGGAACACTGAAGCTTTCTTT	CASSWGGNTEAFF
TRBJ2-2	few	TRBV27	TRBD2	TGTGCCAGCAGTTTCCTAGCGGGAGACGGGCTGTTTTTT	CASSFLAGDGLFF
TRBJ2-1	.	TRBV7-3	TRBD2	TGTGCCAGCAGCTTAGAAGCGGGAGCCCACAATGAGCAGTTCTTC	CASSLEAGAHNEQFF
TRBJ2-3	.	TRBV6-5	TRBD2	TGTGCCAGCAGTTATTATCCTAGCGGGAGTTACGATACGCAGTATTTT	CASSYYPSGSYDTQYF
TRBJ2-7	.	TRBV11-1	TRBD1	TGTGCCAGCGGACAGGGTTTTTCCTACGAGCAGTACTTC	CASGQGFSYEQYF
TRBJ2-7	.	TRBV10-3	.	TGTGCCATCAGTGAGGGTCCGGGCGAGCAGTACTTC	CAISEGPGEQYF
TRBJ2-6	.	TRBV27	.	TGTGCCAGCACCCCGGTTGGAGGGGCCAACGTCCTGACTTTC	CASTPVGGANVLTF
TRBJ2-7	.	TRBV28	TRBD1	TGTGCCAGCAAGACAGGGCGCGACGAGCAGTACTTC	CASKTGRDEQYF
TRBJ2-2	few	TRBV5-1	.	TGCGCCAGCAGCTTAGATTTAAACACCGGGGAGCTGTTTTTT	CASSLDLNTGELFF
TRBJ1-1	.	TRBV21-1	.	TGTGCCAGCAGCTCCCCCAATAATGCAGCAAGTCACACTGAAGCTTTCTTT	CASSSPNNAASHTEAFF
TRBJ2-5	.	TRBV5-6	.	TGTGCCAGCAGCTTGGCAGGGGTCCGAGAGACCCAGTACTTC	CASSLAGVRETQYF
TRBJ2-1	few	TRBV6-1	TRBD2	TGTGCCAGCAGTGGGACTAGCGGGGGTAATGAGCAGTTCTTC	CASSGTSGGNEQFF
TRBJ2-1	few	TRBV19	TRBD2	TGTGCCAGTAGTATCGCGGGACTAGGGGGTGAGCAGTTCTTC	CASSIAGLGGEQFF
TRBJ1-2	few	TRBV19	.	TGTGCCAGTAGTATTGGCAGATACTATGGCTACACCTTC	CASSIGRYYGYTF
TRBJ2-7	.	TRBV10-2	TRBD1	TGCGCCAGCAGTGATGGGACAGTTCACGAGCAGTACTTC	CASSDGTVHEQYF
TRBJ1-1	.	TRBV5-5	.	TGTGCCAGCAGCTTCTCTCTCGGACAGAACACTGAAGCTTTCTTT	CASSFSLGQNTEAFF
TRBJ1-1	few	TRBV13	.	TGTGCCAGCAGCTTAGGGGCTCAAGCTTTCTTT	CASSLGAQAFF
TRBJ2-5	.	TRBV28	TRBD2	TGTGCCAGCACCGTCCTCGGGAGGGCCTCGGAGACCCAGTACTTC	CASTVLGRASETQYF
TRBJ2-5	.	TRBV6-1	.	TGTGCCAGCAGTGAAGCGCCCGGCGGGTCCCAAGAGACCCAGTACTTC	CASSEAPGGSQETQYF
TRBJ2-3	once	TRBV19	.	TGTGCCAGTAGTCCGGTAGGCAGTCTAAGTTGGCTAGATACGCAGTATTTT	CASSPVGSLSWLDTQYF
TRBJ1-4	once	TRBV6-5	.	TGTGCCAGCAGGGGGGGACGAAAACTGTTTTTT	CASRGGRKLFF
TRBJ2-3	.	TRBV5-6	.	TGTGCCAGCAGCTTGGGCAGAAGCACAGATACGCAGTATTTT	CASSLGRSTDTQYF
TRBJ2-7	.	TRBV12-5	.	TGTGCTAGTGGTTTGGTACAGTCAGGAGAGCAGTACTTC	CASGLVQSGEQYF
TRBJ1-4	.	TRBV7-9	.	TGTGCCAGCAGCTTGCAGGGGTCTGCTAATGAAAAACTGTTTTTT	CASSLQGSANEKLFF
TRBJ1-1	.	TRBV11-2	.	TGTGCCAGCAGCTCATGGACAGTCCGGATGAACACTGAAGCTTTCTTT	CASSSWTVRMNTEAFF
TRBJ2-6	.	TRBV6-4	.	TGTGCCAGCAGCCCGGACAGAAACTCTGGGGCCAACGTCCTGACTTTC	CASSPDRNSGANVLTF
TRBJ1-2	.	TRBV29-1	.	TGCAGCTCCGAGGGCGCGTCGAACTATGGCTACACCTTC	CSSEGASNYGYTF
TRBJ1-1	.	TRBV19	.	TGTGCCAGTAGTATTTTAGGGTCAGGGAACACTGAAGCTTTCTTT	CASSILGSGNTEAFF
TRBJ1-1	.	TRBV5-1	.	TGCGCCAGCAGCTTCGTTAGCACAAACACTGAAGCTTTCTTT	CASSFVSTNTEAFF
TRBJ1-4	.	TRBV27	.	TGTGCCAGCAGTTTAGGACAAGCGGGAAAACTGTTTTTT	CASSLGQAGKLFF
TRBJ1-1	once	TRBV6-1	.	TGTGCCAGCAGTGGATGGATGAACACTGAAGCTTTCTTT	CASSGWMNTEAFF
TRBJ1-1	.	TRBV6-1	.	TGTGCCAGCAGTGAAGCTAGTGTGAACACTGAAGCTTTCTTT	CASSEASVNTEAFF
TRBJ1-4	.	TRBV30	.	TGTGCCTCGAAAGAGGCAACAACTAATGAAAAACTGTTTTTT	CASKEATTNEKLFF
TRBJ1-4	.	TRBV19	.	TGTGCCAGTAGTCCCCGAAGGGCAACTAATGAAAAACTGTTTTTT	CASSPRRATNEKLFF